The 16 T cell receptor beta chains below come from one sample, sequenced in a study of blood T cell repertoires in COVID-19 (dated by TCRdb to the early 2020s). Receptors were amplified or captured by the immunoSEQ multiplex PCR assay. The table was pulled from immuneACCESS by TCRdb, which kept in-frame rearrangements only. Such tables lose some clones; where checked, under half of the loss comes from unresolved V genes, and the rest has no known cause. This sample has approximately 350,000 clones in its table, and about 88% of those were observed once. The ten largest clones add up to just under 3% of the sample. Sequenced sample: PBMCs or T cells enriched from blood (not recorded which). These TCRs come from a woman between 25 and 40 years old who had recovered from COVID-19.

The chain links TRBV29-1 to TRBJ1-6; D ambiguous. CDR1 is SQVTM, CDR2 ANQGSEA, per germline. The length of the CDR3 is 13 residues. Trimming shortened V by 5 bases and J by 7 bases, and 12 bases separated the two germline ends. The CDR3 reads CSVTQSSNSPLHF. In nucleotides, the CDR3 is TGCAGCGTTACTCAATCTTCAAATTCACCCCTCCACTTT. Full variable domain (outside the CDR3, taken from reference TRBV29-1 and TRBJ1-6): SAVISQKPSRDICQRGTSLTIQCQVDSQVTMMFWYRQQPGQSLTLIATANQGSEATYESGFVIDKFPISRPNLTFSTLTVSNMSPEDSSIYLCSVTQSSNSPLHFGNGTRLTVT.

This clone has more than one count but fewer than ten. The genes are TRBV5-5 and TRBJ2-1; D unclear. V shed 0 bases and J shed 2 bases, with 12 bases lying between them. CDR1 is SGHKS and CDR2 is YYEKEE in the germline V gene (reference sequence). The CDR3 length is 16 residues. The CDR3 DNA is TGTGCCAGCAGCTTGGCCGCTTCCTATCCCTACAATGAGCAGTTCTTC. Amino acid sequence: CASSLAASYPYNEQFF.

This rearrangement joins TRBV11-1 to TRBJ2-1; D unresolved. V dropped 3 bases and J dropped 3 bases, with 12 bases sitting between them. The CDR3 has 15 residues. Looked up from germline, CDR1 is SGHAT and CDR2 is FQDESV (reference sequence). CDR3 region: CASSFNGGNYNEQFF. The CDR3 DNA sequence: TGTGCCAGCAGCTTCAACGGCGGAAACTACAATGAGCAGTTCTTC.

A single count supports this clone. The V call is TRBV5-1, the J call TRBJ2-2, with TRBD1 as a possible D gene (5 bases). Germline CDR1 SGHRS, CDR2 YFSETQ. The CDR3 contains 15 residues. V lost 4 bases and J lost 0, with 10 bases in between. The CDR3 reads CASSQGITNTGELFF. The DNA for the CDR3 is TGCGCCAGCAGCCAGGGAATTACGAACACCGGGGAGCTGTTTTTT.

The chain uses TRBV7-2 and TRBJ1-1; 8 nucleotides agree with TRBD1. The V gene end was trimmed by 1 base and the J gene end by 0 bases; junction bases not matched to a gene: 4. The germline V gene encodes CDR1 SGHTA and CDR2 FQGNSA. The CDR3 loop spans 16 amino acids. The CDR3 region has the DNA TGTGCCAGCAGCTTAGGGGACAGGCTCATGAACACTGAAGCTTTCTTT. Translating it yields CASSLGDRLMNTEAFF. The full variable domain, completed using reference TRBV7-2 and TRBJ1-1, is GAGVSQSPSNKVTEKGKDVELRCDPISGHTALYWYRQSLGQGLEFLIYFQGNSAPDKSGLPSDRFSAERTGGSVSTLTIQRTQQEDSAVYLCASSLGDRLMNTEAFFGQGTRLTVV.

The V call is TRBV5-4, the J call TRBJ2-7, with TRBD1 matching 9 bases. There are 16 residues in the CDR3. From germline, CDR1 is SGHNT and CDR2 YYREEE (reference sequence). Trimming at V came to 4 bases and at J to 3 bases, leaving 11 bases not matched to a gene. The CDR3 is CASSPGAGQGYYEQYF. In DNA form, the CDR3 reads TGTGCCAGCAGCCCTGGAGCGGGACAGGGTTACTACGAGCAGTACTTC.

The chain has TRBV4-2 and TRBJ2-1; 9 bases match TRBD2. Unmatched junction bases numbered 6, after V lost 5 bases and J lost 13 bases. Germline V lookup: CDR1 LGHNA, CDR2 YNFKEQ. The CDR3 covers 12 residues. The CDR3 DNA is TGTGCCAGCAGCTCGCTAGCGGGGTCACAGTTCTTC. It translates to CASSSLAGSQFF.

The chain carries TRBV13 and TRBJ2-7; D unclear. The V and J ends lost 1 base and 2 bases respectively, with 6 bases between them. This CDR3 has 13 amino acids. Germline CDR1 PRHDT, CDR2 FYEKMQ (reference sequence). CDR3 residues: CASSLESTYEQYF. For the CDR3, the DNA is TGTGCCAGCAGCTTAGAATCTACCTACGAGCAGTACTTC.

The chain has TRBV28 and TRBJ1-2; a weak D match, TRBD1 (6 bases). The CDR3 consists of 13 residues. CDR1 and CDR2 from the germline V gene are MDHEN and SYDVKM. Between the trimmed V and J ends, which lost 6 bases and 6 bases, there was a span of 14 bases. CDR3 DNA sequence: TGTGCCAGCAGCCCCTACAGGGTCCATGGCTACACCTTC. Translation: CASSPYRVHGYTF.

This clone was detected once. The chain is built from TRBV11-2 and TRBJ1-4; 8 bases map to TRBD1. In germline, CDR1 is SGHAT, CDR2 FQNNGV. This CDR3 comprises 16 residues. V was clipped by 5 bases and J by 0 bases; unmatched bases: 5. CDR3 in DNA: TGTGCCAGCAGCCTCGACAGGGGAGCAACTAATGAAAAACTGTTTTTT. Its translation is CASSLDRGATNEKLFF.

CDR3 loop: CASSYSATGNTEAFF. The CDR3 DNA sequence: TGTGCCAGCAGTTACTCGGCGACGGGGAACACTGAAGCTTTCTTT. The chain carries TRBV6-5 and TRBJ1-1, with D unclear. Germline V lookup: CDR1 MNHEY, CDR2 SVGAGI. Trimming pared 0 bases from V and 1 base from J, leaving 9 bases between. This CDR3 contains 15 residues.

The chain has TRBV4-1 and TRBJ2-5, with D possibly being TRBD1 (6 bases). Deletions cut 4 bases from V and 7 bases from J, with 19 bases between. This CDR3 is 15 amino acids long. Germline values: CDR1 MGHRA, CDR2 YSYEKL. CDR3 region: CASSPQGRLGSTQYF. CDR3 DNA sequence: TGCGCCAGCAGCCCACAGGGTCGCTTGGGATCGACCCAGTACTTC.

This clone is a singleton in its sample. CDR3 DNA sequence: TGCGCCAGCAGTGAGAGTACGGGTCAAAATAACTTCAATCAGCCCCAGCATTTT. It specifies CASSESTGQNNFNQPQHF. The chain combines TRBV10-1 with TRBJ1-5; D uncertain. The CDR3 loop spans 18 amino acids. Trimming removed 2 bases from V and 3 bases from J, with 20 bases in between. CDR1 WNHNN and CDR2 SYGVQD come from the germline V gene (reference sequence).

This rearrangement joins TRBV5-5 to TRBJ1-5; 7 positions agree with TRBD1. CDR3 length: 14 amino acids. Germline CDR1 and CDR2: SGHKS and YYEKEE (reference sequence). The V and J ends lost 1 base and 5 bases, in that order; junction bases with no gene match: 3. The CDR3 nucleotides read TGTGCCAGCAGCTTGACAGGGGTTTATCAGCCCCAGCATTTT. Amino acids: CASSLTGVYQPQHF.

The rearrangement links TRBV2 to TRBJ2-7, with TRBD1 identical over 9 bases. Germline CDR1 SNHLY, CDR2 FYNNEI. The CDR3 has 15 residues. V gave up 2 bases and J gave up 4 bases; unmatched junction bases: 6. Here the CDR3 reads CASSETQGASYEQYF. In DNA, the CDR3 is TGTGCCAGCAGTGAAACACAGGGGGCCAGTTACGAGCAGTACTTC.

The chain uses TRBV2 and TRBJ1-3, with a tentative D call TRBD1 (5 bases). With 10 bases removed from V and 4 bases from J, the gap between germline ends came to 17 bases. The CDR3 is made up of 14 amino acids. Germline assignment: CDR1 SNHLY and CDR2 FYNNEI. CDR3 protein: CAKTRGDSGNTIYF. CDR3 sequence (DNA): TGTGCCAAAACCCGGGGGGATAGCGGAAACACCATATATTTT.